What follows are 12 T cell receptor beta chains derived from one specimen sequenced in a study of blood T cell repertoires in COVID-19. Sequenced by immunoSEQ multiplex PCR; TCRdb stores in-frame clones only, minus some. This sample has 140,000 or so clones, with 75% to 90% found just once. The sample consisted of peripheral blood. These receptors were obtained from a woman aged 80 or over with acute or convalescent COVID-19.

This clone appeared a few times. The chain has TRBV4-3 and TRBJ1-6; tentative D call: TRBD1 (6 bases). V gave up 0 bases and J gave up 10 bases, with 10 bases separating them. CDR1 and CDR2 from the germline V gene are LGHNA and YSLEER. CDR3 length: 14 amino acids. CDR3 region: CASSQDRGNSPLHF. DNA of the CDR3: TGCGCCAGCAGCCAAGACAGGGGAAACTCACCCCTCCACTTT.

The chain recombines TRBV7-9 with TRBJ2-1; TRBD1 might be the D (6 bases). The CDR3 has 14 residues. V was trimmed by 4 bases and J by 2 bases, leaving 9 bases between them. Germline V CDR1 and CDR2: SEHNR, FQNEAQ (reference sequence). CDR3 in DNA: TGTGCCAGCAGCTACCGGGACACCTACAATGAGCAGTTCTTC. Translating it yields CASSYRDTYNEQFF.

The chain is built from TRBV7-2 and TRBJ2-3; D is perhaps TRBD1 (6 bases). V was pared by 6 bases and J by 3 bases, with 13 bases between. The CDR3 spans 14 residues. CDR1 and CDR2 (germline): SGHTA, FQGNSA. As DNA, the CDR3 is TGTGCCAGCAGGTGGGGGCTGCCAACAGATACGCAGTATTTT. Translated, it gives CASRWGLPTDTQYF.

This chain links TRBV5-1 with TRBJ2-3; 8 nucleotides align to TRBD2. The germline gives CDR1 SGHRS, CDR2 YFSETQ. V lost 3 bases to trimming and J lost 2 bases; unmatched junction nucleotides: 8. CDR3 length: 16 residues. The CDR3 DNA reads TGCGCCAGCAGCTATCAAGCGGGGGAGTACACAGATACGCAGTATTTT. This translates into CASSYQAGEYTDTQYF.

The V call is TRBV7-3, the J call TRBJ1-1, with D possibly TRBD1 on 5 matching bases. There are 15 residues in the CDR3. The V gene lost 2 bases and the J gene lost 3 bases, with 13 bases spanning the gap. Germline V gene data show CDR1 as SGHTA and CDR2 as FQGTGA. The CDR3 sequence: CASSLDPGVDTEAFF. CDR3 nucleotides: TGTGCCAGCAGCTTAGACCCGGGGGTTGACACTGAAGCTTTCTTT. Using reference TRBV7-3 and TRBJ1-1 for the parts outside the CDR3, the full variable domain is GAGVSQTPSNKVTEKGKYVELRCDPISGHTALYWYRQSLGQGPEFLIYFQGTGAADDSGLPNDRFFAVRPEGSVSTLKIQRTERGDSAVYLCASSLDPGVDTEAFFGQGTRLTVV.

The rearrangement links TRBV5-1 to TRBJ2-5; TRBD1 matches at 7 bases. Germline V lookup: CDR1 SGHRS, CDR2 YFSETQ. The CDR3 length is 14 residues. The trim removed 4 bases at V and 5 bases at J, leaving 8 bases unmatched. The CDR3 loop reads CASSEGQFQETQYF. The CDR3 bases are TGCGCCAGCAGCGAGGGACAGTTCCAGGAGACCCAGTACTTC.

This sequence joins TRBV6-6 and TRBJ2-2, with 8 bases fitting TRBD1. Germline V gene lookup returns CDR1 MNHNY and CDR2 SVGAGI (reference sequence). V shed 6 bases, J shed 6 bases, and the junction held 6 bases outside the gene matches. The CDR3 is made up of 14 amino acids. The CDR3 bases are TGTGCCAGCAGCAAAGGACAGGGATCCGGGGAGCTGTTTTTT. Its protein product is CASSKGQGSGELFF.

V usage is TRBV3-1 (or the pseudogene TRBV3-2) and J usage is TRBJ2-1, with D possibly being TRBD2 (6 bases). V lost 5 bases and J 7 bases, leaving 9 bases between the germline ends. Germline V gives CDR1 LGHDT, CDR2 YNNKEL (reference sequence). The CDR3 is 12 residues long. Here the CDR3 DNA reads TGTGCCAGCAGCGGGACTCCGAATGAGCAGTTCTTC. It is translated as CASSGTPNEQFF.

DNA for the CDR3: TGTGCCGCATCCAGGGACAGGGATCAGCCCCAGCATTTT. Protein sequence: CAASRDRDQPQHF. The rearrangement joins TRBV6-5 to TRBJ1-5, with 9 nucleotides matching TRBD1. The CDR3 has 13 amino acids. CDR1 and CDR2 from the germline V gene are MNHEY and SVGAGI. J was trimmed by 5 bases and V by 11 bases; bases with no gene match: 7.

The rearrangement uses TRBV4-1 and TRBJ2-7; weak D call: TRBD1 (6 bases). The CDR3 totals 12 residues. The V gene lost 2 bases and the J gene lost 6 bases, with 8 bases spanning the gap. Germline CDR1 MGHRA, CDR2 YSYEKL. CDR3: CASSQIRGEQYF. DNA of the CDR3: TGCGCCAGCAGCCAAATCAGGGGCGAGCAGTACTTC.

Written as DNA, the CDR3 is TGTGCCAGCAGTTTAGGCGCCGGGGAGCTGTTTTTT. It specifies CASSLGAGELFF. The chain couples TRBV12-3 or TRBV12-4 to TRBJ2-2; D unresolved. Trimming left V 1 base short and J 6 bases short, with 3 bases between. CDR3 length equals 12 residues.

The rearrangement joins TRBV6-5 to TRBJ2-7; no reliable D call. Germline V lookup: CDR1 MNHEY, CDR2 SVGAGI. Trimming left V 8 bases short and J 3 bases short, with 17 bases between. The CDR3 sequence is 14 residues long. CDR3 protein: CASFPNGLGYEQYF. The DNA of the CDR3 is TGTGCCAGCTTCCCAAATGGCCTTGGCTACGAGCAGTACTTC.